The entry below describes one T cell receptor (beta chain). The sorted conventional CD4 T cells were gated as CD4+CD127+. These data belong to a study of B cell selection in AIRE deficiency. This CDR3 region has 14 residues. V gave up 4 bases and J gave up 9 bases; unmatched junction bases: 4. Germline V gives CDR1 SEHNR, CDR2 FQNEAQ (reference sequence). The data were produced by immunoSEQ multiplex PCR, yet TCRdb's version contains in-frame clones alone and is incomplete. The sample consists of fewer than 30,000 clones, approximately 97% of them appearing once. Sample: conventional CD4+ T cells sorted from PBMCs. The sequence was obtained from a human donor with AIRE deficiency. The chain joins TRBV7-9 to TRBJ1-6, with 9 bases identical to TRBD1. The CDR3 DNA is TGTGCCAGCAGCTCGGGACAGGGAACTTCACCCCTCCACTTT. It is translated as CASSSGQGTSPLHF.